This T cell receptor (beta chain) was captured by sequencing in a study of T cell repertoires in cytomegalovirus infection. Study-level information: It was the public TCR beta signatures that indicated both CMV infection and matching HLA type. Points from the study as a whole: HLA-C-restricted CMV-specific TCR beta clonotypes were dominant in the ex vivo response. Adding up the frequency of public TCR beta families identified people who carried CMV plus the relevant HLA.

TCRdb used MiXCR to reprocess the reads, holding one entry per CDR3 protein. The table includes about 46,000 distinct CDR3 sequences, around 20% detected once. Turning to this clonotype: Its antigen is not known.

The CDR3 sequence is 11 residues long. CDR1 and CDR2 from the germline V gene are MRHNA and SNTAGT. Trimming pared 6 bases from V and 11 bases from J, leaving 13 bases between. The chain recombines TRBV6-4 with TRBJ1-1, with D possibly being TRBD1 (6 bases). The source of this sequence is a human donor in good health (CMV status not recorded). Some clones in this sample may be carry-over from other donors' samples. Sequencing was performed on PBMCs, sequenced either directly or after in vitro stimulation (not recorded which). The CDR3 sequence: CASREGQLAFF. Here the CDR3 DNA reads TGTGCCAGCAGGGAAGGACAGCTGGCTTTCTTT.